Listed below are T cell receptor beta chains from one sample, sequenced in a study of T cell changes during pregnancy in multiple sclerosis. The data were produced by immunoSEQ multiplex PCR, yet TCRdb's version contains in-frame clones alone and is incomplete. This table holds 45,000 to 55,000 clones, approximately 90% found once. Sample: peripheral blood, taken in the first trimester of pregnancy. All receptors derive from a female donor with multiple sclerosis, enrolled in a pregnancy study. Each CDR3 is given with its conserved first and last residue. D genes are given only for firm matches. Clone size is not always given. Where it is, it says once, few, many or a class for expanded clones.

>TRBD2|TRBV7-9|TRBJ2-7|-
TGTGCCAGCAGCCGCGGGAGTTACGAGCAGTACTTC
CASSRGSYEQYF
>TRBD2|TRBV7-9|TRBJ2-1|-
TGTGCCAGCAGCGTATCTAGCGGGGTCAATGAGCAGTTCTTC
CASSVSSGVNEQFF
>-|TRBV7-3|TRBJ1-1|-
TGTGCCAGCAGCTTAAGAGCGGGGGGTGAAGCTTTCTTT
CASSLRAGGEAFF
>TRBD1|TRBV5-6|TRBJ1-4|-
TGTGCCAGCAGCTTGTTTTGGGACAGACTAAATGAAAAACTGTTTTTT
CASSLFWDRLNEKLFF
>-|TRBV5-1|TRBJ2-3|-
TGCGCCAGCAGCTTGGGTACTAGCACAGATACGCAGTATTTT
CASSLGTSTDTQYF
>-|TRBV6-6|TRBJ2-7|-
TGTGCCAGCAGTTACCAGGACACCAGCTACGAGCAGTACTTC
CASSYQDTSYEQYF
>-|TRBV7-9|TRBJ1-2|-
TGTGCCAGCAGTCCAGGGAAGGCGGCGTATGGCTACACCTTC
CASSPGKAAYGYTF
>-|TRBV5-8|TRBJ1-5|once
TGTGCCAGCAGCTCCAATGGCAGGGTAGATCAGCCCCAGCATTTT
CASSSNGRVDQPQHF
>-|TRBV5-1|TRBJ2-2|-
TGCGCCAGCAGCTTGGTAGGTGGGCAATTTGGCGGGGAGCTGTTTTTT
CASSLVGGQFGGELFF
>-|TRBV18|TRBJ1-2|-
TGTGCCAGCTCACCAGCGTTGCAGGCCTCGAATGGCTACACCTTC
CASSPALQASNGYTF
>-|TRBV10-3|TRBJ2-5|-
TGTGCCATCAGTGAAGCTGTTGAGACCCAGTACTTC
CAISEAVETQYF
>TRBD1|TRBV7-6|TRBJ2-7|-
TGTGCCAGCAGCCCCGACCCAGGACAGGGGTACGACGAGCAGTACTTC
CASSPDPGQGYDEQYF
>TRBD1|TRBV5-1|TRBJ2-5|-
TGCGCCAGCAGCTTAGGTCGGACAGGGGGCCAAGAGACCCAGTACTTC
CASSLGRTGGQETQYF
>TRBD2|TRBV5-1|TRBJ2-1|-
TGCGCCAGCAGCTTGCCGGACGGGGCGGGGGGCAATGAGCAGTTCTTC
CASSLPDGAGGNEQFF
>-|TRBV2|TRBJ1-6|-
TGTGCCAGCAGTGAGGCCTATTCACCCCTCCACTTT
CASSEAYSPLHF
>TRBD1|TRBV6-6|TRBJ2-5|-
TGTGCCAGCAGTCGGGACAGCGAAGAGACCCAGTACTTC
CASSRDSEETQYF
>-|TRBV6-5|TRBJ1-3|-
TGTGCCAGCAGAGCGGACTCTGGAAACACCATATATTTT
CASRADSGNTIYF
>-|TRBV11-2|TRBJ1-1|once
TGTGCCAGCAGCTTAGGGGGGGGACACCGGTTTGAAGCTTTCTTT
CASSLGGGHRFEAFF
>TRBD1|TRBV6-1|TRBJ1-5|-
TGTGCCAGCAGTCCTCAGGGGGACAATCAGCCCCAGCATTTT
CASSPQGDNQPQHF
>-|TRBV11-2|TRBJ2-3|-
TGTGCCAGCAGCTCCGACGGGGGAGGTACGCAGTATTTT
CASSSDGGGTQYF
>-|TRBV7-6|TRBJ1-1|-
TGTGCCAGCAGAAGCAGGGATCTGAACACTGAAGCTTTCTTT
CASRSRDLNTEAFF
>-|TRBV4-1|TRBJ1-4|-
TGCGCCAGCAGCCAAGACGGGTTGGGCGGGGAAAAACTGTTTTTT
CASSQDGLGGEKLFF
>-|TRBV18|TRBJ1-1|-
TGTGCCAGCTCACCAATAGGGGCTCCTCATGAAGCTTTCTTT
CASSPIGAPHEAFF
>-|TRBV9|TRBJ1-3|few
TGTGCCAGCAGCGAGCGGGACCGCAGCTCTGGAAACACCATATATTTT
CASSERDRSSGNTIYF
>-|TRBV4-2|TRBJ2-7|-
TGTGCCAGCAGCCAACAGGAAGCTTCCTACGAGCAGTACTTC
CASSQQEASYEQYF
>TRBD2|TRBV5-1|TRBJ2-3|-
TGCGCCAGCAGCCGGACCGGGGGGGCGATAGATACGCAGTATTTT
CASSRTGGAIDTQYF